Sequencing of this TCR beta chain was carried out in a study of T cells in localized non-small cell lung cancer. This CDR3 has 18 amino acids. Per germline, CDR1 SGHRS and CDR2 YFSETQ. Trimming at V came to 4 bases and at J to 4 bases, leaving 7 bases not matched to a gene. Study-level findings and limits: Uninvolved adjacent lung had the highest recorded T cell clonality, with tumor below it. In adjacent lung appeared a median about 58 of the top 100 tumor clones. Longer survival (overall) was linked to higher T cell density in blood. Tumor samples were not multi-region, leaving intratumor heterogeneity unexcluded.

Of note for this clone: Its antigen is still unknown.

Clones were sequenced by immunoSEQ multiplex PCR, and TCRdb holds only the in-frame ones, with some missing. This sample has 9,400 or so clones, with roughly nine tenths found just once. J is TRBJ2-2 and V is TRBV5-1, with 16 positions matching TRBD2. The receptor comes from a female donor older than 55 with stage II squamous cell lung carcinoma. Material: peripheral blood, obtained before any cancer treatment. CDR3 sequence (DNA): TGCGCCAGCAGCGACGGGACTAGCGGGGGGGCGAGCACCGGGGAGCTGTTTTTT. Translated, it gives CASSDGTSGGASTGELFF.